The rows below give T cell receptor beta chains drawn from one sample of a study of Tregs in tolerant kidney transplant recipients. Data came from immunoSEQ multiplex PCR; TCRdb stores just in-frame clones and leaves some out. The data hold fewer than 150,000 clones, with around nine tenths observed a single time. The sample taken for sequencing was CD4+ T cells from blood. The receptor source for this set is a human donor in good health. The CDR3 runs from the conserved cysteine through the conserved F or W. A D gene is named only where the DNA matches it firmly. Size is omitted from some rows. Given values are once, few, many or a class for expanded clones.

>TRBJ1-2|TRBV2|-|TRBD1
CASSYRGQGYGYTF
TGTGCCAGCAGCTACAGGGGCCAGGGGTATGGCTACACCTTC
>TRBJ1-2|TRBV5-1|-|-
CASSRQDNYGYTF
TGCGCCAGCAGTCGACAGGATAACTATGGCTACACCTTC
>TRBJ1-4|TRBV9|-|-
CASSASRGGNEKLFF
TGTGCCAGCAGCGCTTCCCGGGGGGGTAATGAAAAACTGTTTTTT
>TRBJ1-6|TRBV11-2|-|TRBD1
CASSSQGGADSPLHF
TGTGCCAGCAGCTCCCAGGGGGGGGCGGATTCACCCCTCCACTTT
>TRBJ1-1|TRBV18|-|-
CASSLSQVNTEAFF
TGTGCCAGCTCCCTCTCCCAGGTGAACACTGAAGCTTTCTTT
>TRBJ2-1|TRBV5-1|-|TRBD1
CASSLAPGQTYNEQFF
TGCGCCAGCAGCTTGGCCCCGGGACAGACCTACAATGAGCAGTTCTTC
>TRBJ2-7|TRBV29-1|once|-
CSVALAGRYEQYF
TGCAGCGTTGCCCTGGCGGGCCGATACGAGCAGTACTTC
>TRBJ2-2|TRBV9|-|TRBD2
CASSVGAGLNTGELFF
TGTGCCAGCAGCGTAGGAGCGGGATTGAACACCGGGGAGCTGTTTTTT
>TRBJ2-2|TRBV2|-|TRBD1
CASSRDRGTNTGELFF
TGTGCCAGCAGTAGAGACAGGGGGACAAACACCGGGGAGCTGTTTTTT
>TRBJ2-3|TRBV9|-|-
CASSAGVLAGDTQYF
TGTGCCAGCAGCGCCGGGGTACTAGCAGGAGATACGCAGTATTTT
>TRBJ2-7|TRBV15|-|-
CATSPQLSGGGYSYEQYF
TGTGCCACCAGCCCCCAGCTGTCAGGCGGCGGCTACTCCTACGAGCAGTACTTC
>TRBJ1-5|TRBV7-8|once|-
CASSLAGDQPQHF
TGTGCCAGCAGCTTAGCGGGGGATCAGCCCCAGCATTTT
>TRBJ2-2|TRBV7-3|-|-
CASSLKTNTGELFF
TGTGCCAGCAGCTTAAAGACCAACACCGGGGAGCTGTTTTTT
>TRBJ2-7|TRBV6-1|-|-
CASAWGTLGYEQYF
TGTGCCAGCGCGTGGGGAACTCTTGGGTACGAGCAGTACTTC
>TRBJ2-7|TRBV7-2|-|-
CASSLEGRSSYEQYF
TGTGCCAGCAGCTTAGAGGGGCGAAGCTCCTACGAGCAGTACTTC
>TRBJ2-7|TRBV19|-|TRBD2
CASSIAAGGYYEQYF
TGTGCCAGTAGTATTGCGGCGGGGGGCTACTACGAGCAGTACTTC
>TRBJ2-7|TRBV14|-|-
CASSLSGYEQYF
TGTGCCAGCAGCTTAAGCGGGTACGAGCAGTACTTC
>TRBJ1-1|TRBV4-2|-|TRBD1
CASSQAPRGRVQNTEAFF
TGTGCCAGCAGCCAAGCTCCGAGGGGGCGCGTGCAGAACACTGAAGCTTTCTTT
>TRBJ2-7|TRBV14|-|-
CASSQNSEQYF
TGTGCCAGCAGCCAAAATTCCGAGCAGTACTTC
>TRBJ2-5|TRBV20-1|-|-
CSAQGETQYF
TGCAGTGCCCAGGGGGAGACCCAGTACTTC
>TRBJ1-5|TRBV5-8|once|-
CASSLNVEGAQPQHF
TGTGCCAGCAGCTTGAACGTTGAGGGAGCCCAGCCCCAGCATTTT
>TRBJ2-2|TRBV9|-|TRBD2
CASSASGGTGELFF
TGTGCCAGCAGCGCTAGCGGGGGAACCGGGGAGCTGTTTTTT
>TRBJ2-2|TRBV29-1|-|-
CSVQNTGELFF
TGCAGCGTACAGAACACCGGGGAGCTGTTTTTT
>TRBJ1-1|TRBV18|-|-
CASSPPSRMNTEAFF
TGTGCCAGCTCACCACCGAGCAGAATGAACACTGAAGCTTTCTTT
>TRBJ2-1|TRBV7-8|-|-
CASSFARNEQFF
TGTGCCAGCAGCTTTGCTCGTAATGAGCAGTTCTTC
>TRBJ2-7|TRBV5-1|-|TRBD2
CASSLEGLAGAEQSF
TGCGCCAGCAGCTTGGAGGGACTAGCGGGAGCCGAGCAGTCCTTC
>TRBJ2-3|TRBV6-4|-|-
CASSEGFLTDTQYF
TGTGCCAGCAGCGAGGGTTTCCTCACAGATACGCAGTATTTT
>TRBJ1-1|TRBV27|-|TRBD1
CASNRGPEAFF
TGTGCCAGCAACAGGGGGCCTGAAGCTTTCTTT
>TRBJ2-1|TRBV15|-|TRBD2
CATSREGWRGGTYNEQFF
TGTGCCACCAGCAGAGAGGGCTGGCGGGGGGGCACCTACAATGAGCAGTTCTTC
>TRBJ1-1|TRBV19|-|-
CASSIGDRNTEAFF
TGTGCCAGTAGTATAGGTGACAGGAACACTGAAGCTTTCTTT
>TRBJ2-2|TRBV5-4|-|-
CASSLLDMDTGELFF
TGTGCCAGCAGCTTACTCGACATGGACACCGGGGAGCTGTTTTTT
>TRBJ2-2|TRBV11-2|-|TRBD2
CASSLGGLAGRNGELFF
TGTGCCAGCAGCTTAGGGGGACTAGCGGGAAGGAACGGGGAGCTGTTTTTT
>TRBJ1-2|TRBV29-1|-|TRBD1
CSAERQGKAYGYTF
TGCAGCGCTGAGAGACAGGGGAAGGCGTATGGCTACACCTTC
>TRBJ2-7|TRBV5-1|-|TRBD1
CASSLTGTAPPEQYF
TGCGCCAGCAGCTTGACCGGGACAGCACCACCCGAGCAGTACTTC
>TRBJ2-5|TRBV2|-|TRBD2
CASTGTSGSRLETQYF
TGTGCCAGCACTGGGACTAGCGGGAGTAGGTTGGAGACCCAGTACTTC
>TRBJ1-5|TRBV4-1|few|-
CASSHHRDTYSNQPQHF
TGCGCCAGCAGCCACCACCGGGACACCTATAGCAATCAGCCCCAGCATTTT